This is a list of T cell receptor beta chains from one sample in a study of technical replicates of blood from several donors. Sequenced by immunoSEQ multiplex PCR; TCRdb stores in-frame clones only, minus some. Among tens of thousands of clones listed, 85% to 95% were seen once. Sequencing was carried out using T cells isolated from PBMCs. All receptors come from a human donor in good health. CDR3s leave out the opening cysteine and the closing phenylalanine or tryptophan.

CDR3 protein: ASSEEREITDTQY
V gene: TRBV10-1
J gene: TRBJ2-3

CDR3 protein: ASSPDTHENIQY
V gene: TRBV7-9
J gene: TRBJ2-4

CDR3 protein: ASSGGFSGGDSYEQY
V gene: TRBV7-9
J gene: TRBJ2-7

CDR3 protein: ASSLDQGRETQY
V gene: TRBV5-1
J gene: TRBJ2-5

CDR3 protein: ASSQLSDQPQH
V gene: TRBV4-1
J gene: TRBJ1-5

CDR3 protein: ASVRDRGPETQY
V gene: TRBV10-1
J gene: TRBJ2-5

CDR3 protein: ASSYSWRNNEQF
V gene: TRBV6-5
J gene: TRBJ2-1

CDR3 protein: ASSEALQVETQY
V gene: TRBV2
J gene: TRBJ2-5

CDR3 protein: ASSLVYAGAVGYT
V gene: TRBV7-2
J gene: TRBJ1-2

CDR3 protein: ASSPTGGAGELF
V gene: TRBV7-3
J gene: TRBJ2-2

CDR3 protein: ASSDALLDSRSQY
V gene: TRBV6-1
J gene: TRBJ2-5

CDR3 protein: ASSLRGSNYGYT
V gene: TRBV5-1
J gene: TRBJ1-2

CDR3 protein: ASSDFLAGTGELF
V gene: TRBV6-1
J gene: TRBJ2-2

CDR3 protein: SVGEGQHGYT
V gene: TRBV29-1
J gene: TRBJ1-2

CDR3 protein: ASSSATGTHTEAF
V gene: TRBV11-2
J gene: TRBJ1-1

CDR3 protein: AISEPRAREETQY
V gene: TRBV10-3
J gene: TRBJ2-5

CDR3 protein: ASSPRQGRIDGYT
V gene: TRBV27
J gene: TRBJ1-2

CDR3 protein: ASSPGTVQETQY
V gene: TRBV9
J gene: TRBJ2-5

CDR3 protein: SVRDSNYGYT
V gene: TRBV29-1
J gene: TRBJ1-2

CDR3 protein: ASTPEGPGVNTEAF
V gene: TRBV7-3
J gene: TRBJ1-1

CDR3 protein: AISRSNQPQH
V gene: TRBV10-3
J gene: TRBJ1-5

CDR3 protein: ASSPGQGATEAF
V gene: TRBV9
J gene: TRBJ1-1

CDR3 protein: ASRYQITPGQGGVQY
V gene: TRBV9
J gene: TRBJ2-7

CDR3 protein: ASSVAGGSVDTQY
V gene: TRBV9
J gene: TRBJ2-3

CDR3 protein: ASSFSAGGSGELF
V gene: TRBV13
J gene: TRBJ2-2

CDR3 protein: ASGGGDYGPYNEQF
V gene: TRBV9
J gene: TRBJ2-1

CDR3 protein: ASSARLAGEETQY
V gene: TRBV25-1
J gene: TRBJ2-5

CDR3 protein: AWTGTSGSQY
V gene: TRBV30
J gene: TRBJ2-5

CDR3 protein: AIRDFIGTDTQY
V gene: TRBV10-3
J gene: TRBJ2-3

CDR3 protein: ASSLETGYEQY
V gene: TRBV27
J gene: TRBJ2-7

CDR3 protein: AISETDRAAFRNTEAF
V gene: TRBV10-3
J gene: TRBJ1-1

CDR3 protein: ASSQDRTNTGELF
V gene: TRBV6-1
J gene: TRBJ2-2

CDR3 protein: ASRIERDPHTGELF
V gene: TRBV6-6
J gene: TRBJ2-2

CDR3 protein: ASSQDLPGGNYEQY
V gene: TRBV4-3
J gene: TRBJ2-7

CDR3 protein: ASSLQGILEAF
V gene: TRBV7-3
J gene: TRBJ1-1

CDR3 protein: ASILPTTEAF
V gene: TRBV7-9
J gene: TRBJ1-1

CDR3 protein: ASSLAYSYEQY
V gene: TRBV5-1
J gene: TRBJ2-7

CDR3 protein: ASSITGKGFRETQY
V gene: TRBV19
J gene: TRBJ2-5

CDR3 protein: ASSQEAPSGRVQY
V gene: TRBV4-3
J gene: TRBJ2-4

CDR3 protein: ASGRTGYTGELF
V gene: TRBV5-4
J gene: TRBJ2-2

CDR3 protein: ASSPDIDSYNEQF
V gene: TRBV4-1
J gene: TRBJ2-1

CDR3 protein: ASSLDRGEGEQY
V gene: TRBV5-1
J gene: TRBJ2-7

CDR3 protein: ASSPLGKPGLALSYEQY
V gene: TRBV7-6
J gene: TRBJ2-7

CDR3 protein: ASSFGLAGVDEQF
V gene: TRBV7-2
J gene: TRBJ2-1

CDR3 protein: AWSVGQSDTQY
V gene: TRBV30
J gene: TRBJ2-3

CDR3 protein: AIGGQTYEQY
V gene: TRBV10-3
J gene: TRBJ2-7

CDR3 protein: ASSQHYEQY
V gene: TRBV7-9
J gene: TRBJ2-7

CDR3 protein: ASSLDGRDTQY
V gene: TRBV5-1
J gene: TRBJ2-3

CDR3 protein: ASSRNWDRAETQY
V gene: TRBV5-4
J gene: TRBJ2-5

CDR3 protein: ASSPPLAESWNEQF
V gene: TRBV2
J gene: TRBJ2-1

CDR3 protein: ASSARDRSHYEQY
V gene: TRBV21-1
J gene: TRBJ2-7

CDR3 protein: ASSLAMNTEAF
V gene: TRBV6-4
J gene: TRBJ1-1

CDR3 protein: ASSQMEGYQPQH
V gene: TRBV4-1
J gene: TRBJ1-5